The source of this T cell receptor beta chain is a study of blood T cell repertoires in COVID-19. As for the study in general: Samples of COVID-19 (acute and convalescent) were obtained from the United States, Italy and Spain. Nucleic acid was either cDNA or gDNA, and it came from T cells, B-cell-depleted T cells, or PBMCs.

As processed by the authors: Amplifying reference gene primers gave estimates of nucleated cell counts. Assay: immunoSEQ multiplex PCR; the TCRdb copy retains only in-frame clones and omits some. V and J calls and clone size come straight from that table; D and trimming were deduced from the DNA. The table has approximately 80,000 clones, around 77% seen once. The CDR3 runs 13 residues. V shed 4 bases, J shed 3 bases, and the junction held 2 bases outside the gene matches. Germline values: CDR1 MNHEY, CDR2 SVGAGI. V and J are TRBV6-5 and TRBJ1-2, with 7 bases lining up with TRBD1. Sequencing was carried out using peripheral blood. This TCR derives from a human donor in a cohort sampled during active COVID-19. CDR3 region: CASSFDRDYGYTF. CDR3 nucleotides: TGTGCCAGCAGTTTTGACAGGGACTATGGCTACACCTTC.